Ten or more counts support the clone carrying this T cell receptor beta chain. Its matching antigen is unknown. The sample is drawn from a study of identical twins. Study observations and caveats: Clonotypes of the beta chain that were abundant in cord blood carried fewer insertions (memory repertoires showed none).

TCRdb recomputed calls from the 5' RACE reads with MiXCR, one row per CDR3 protein. The sample yields 640,000 or so distinct CDR3 sequences, around 6% seen once. The length of the CDR3 is 14 residues. Germline V lookup: CDR1 SQVTM, CDR2 ANQGSEA. Trimming at V came to 6 bases and at J to 7 bases, leaving 10 bases not matched to a gene. The source is a man aged 18 to 29 in good health. Sequencing was performed on naive T cells sorted from blood. The chain is built from TRBV29-1 and TRBJ2-1, with 9 bases matching TRBD1. CDR3 DNA: TGCAGCGTAACCGGACAGGGGAAGGGGAATGAGCAGTTCTTC. Its protein is CSVTGQGKGNEQFF.